Listed below are T cell receptor beta chains from one sample, sequenced in a study of OX40 agonist ivuxolimab in advanced cancers. Here immunoSEQ multiplex PCR was the method, and the copy in TCRdb shows in-frame clones only, minus some. The sample carries some 77,000 clones, approximately 85% recorded once. The sequencing used CD4+ or CD8+ T cells sorted from blood, collected in a trial of the OX40 agonist ivuxolimab. Receptors were obtained from an adult with an advanced solid tumor such as melanoma, head and neck, liver or kidney cancer. Each CDR3 is given with its conserved first and last residue. The D gene is left open where the match is weak. Clone size appears in some rows only: once, few, many, or a class for an expanded clone.

>TRBV7-2|.|14|TRBJ2-7|.
CASSLGVSYYEQYF
TGTGCCAGCAGCTTAGGCGTCAGCTACTACGAGCAGTACTTC
>TRBV30|.|12|TRBJ1-5|.
CASQGHNQPQHF
TGTGCCAGTCAGGGGCACAATCAGCCCCAGCATTTT
>TRBV28|.|16|TRBJ2-5|.
CASRLSTPIRRETQYF
TGTGCCAGCAGACTTTCCACCCCAATCCGGCGTGAAACCCAGTACTTC
>TRBV12-2|.|18|TRBJ2-6|.
CASRSPGGVRSGANVLTF
TGTGCAAGTCGCTCCCCCGGGGGGGTACGCTCTGGGGCCAACGTCCTGACTTTC
>TRBV9|.|15|TRBJ2-1|.
CASSAHTKFYNEQFF
TGTGCCAGCAGCGCCCACACCAAATTTTACAATGAGCAGTTCTTC
>TRBV29-1|.|14|TRBJ2-2|.
CSVGSGTNTGELFF
TGCAGCGTTGGGTCGGGGACCAACACCGGGGAGCTGTTTTTT
>TRBV7-3|TRBD1|13|TRBJ2-7|.
CASSLNRGYEQYF
TGTGCCAGCAGCTTAAACAGGGGCTACGAGCAGTACTTC
>TRBV7-8|.|13|TRBJ2-3|.
CASTRGVADTQYF
TGTGCCAGCACCCGGGGCGTCGCAGATACGCAGTATTTT
>TRBV10-3|.|11|TRBJ2-1|.
CAISMDNEQFF
TGTGCCATTTCTATGGACAATGAGCAGTTCTTC
>TRBV19|.|12|TRBJ1-2|.
CASSIAGSGYTF
TGTGCCAGTAGTATAGCGGGAAGTGGCTACACCTTC
>TRBV6-6|.|16|TRBJ1-3|.
CASSYTQGSSGNTIYF
TGTGCCAGCAGTTATACACAGGGATCCTCTGGAAACACCATATATTTT
>TRBV4-3|TRBD1|14|TRBJ2-7|.
CASSRGTGTNEQYF
TGCGCCAGCAGCCGTGGGACAGGGACGAACGAGCAGTACTTC
>TRBV28|.|17|TRBJ2-6|.
CASSSLAIDSGANVLTF
TGTGCCAGCAGTTCCCTGGCCATTGACTCTGGGGCCAACGTCCTGACTTTC
>TRBV5-1|.|13|TRBJ2-5|.
CASSFSQAETQYF
TGCGCCAGCAGCTTTAGCCAGGCCGAGACCCAGTACTTC
>TRBV5-1|TRBD1|14|TRBJ1-5|.
CASSSSGGGQPQHF
TGCGCCAGCAGCTCGTCAGGGGGCGGGCAGCCCCAGCATTTT
>TRBV6-5|.|13|TRBJ1-1|medium-sized
CASRLSRRTEAFF
TGTGCCAGCAGGCTGAGTAGACGCACTGAAGCTTTCTTT
>TRBV30|.|13|TRBJ1-3|.
CAWTKNPGNTIYF
TGTGCCTGGACCAAAAACCCTGGAAACACCATATATTTT
>TRBV7-8|.|15|TRBJ2-1|.
CASSSDRSSYNEQFF
TGTGCCAGCAGCTCGGACCGGAGCTCCTACAATGAGCAGTTCTTC
>TRBV28|TRBD2|18|TRBJ2-1|.
CASSLSTSGTSSYNEQFF
TGTGCCAGCAGTTTATCGACTAGCGGGACTAGCTCCTACAATGAGCAGTTCTTC
>TRBV5-1|TRBD2|18|TRBJ2-1|.
CASSPGLAGGPVYNEQFF
TGCGCCAGCAGCCCAGGGCTAGCGGGAGGGCCGGTCTACAATGAGCAGTTCTTC
>TRBV2|TRBD1|13|TRBJ1-1|.
CASRDDRGSEAFF
TGTGCCAGCAGGGACGACAGGGGGTCTGAAGCTTTCTTT
>TRBV5-1|.|15|TRBJ1-4|.
CASSFRGATNEKLFF
TGCGCCAGCAGCTTTCGGGGGGCCACTAATGAAAAACTGTTTTTT
>TRBV5-1|.|14|TRBJ2-7|.
CASSPGLRGYEQYF
TGCGCCAGCAGCCCGGGACTCCGAGGGTACGAGCAGTACTTC
>TRBV4-1|.|15|TRBJ2-7|.
CASSQALQGKYEQYF
TGCGCCAGCAGCCAAGCCTTGCAGGGCAAGTACGAGCAGTACTTC
>TRBV28|TRBD2|17|TRBJ2-5|once
CASSLGWGGGTQETQYF
TGTGCCAGCAGTTTAGGCTGGGGGGGAGGGACCCAAGAGACCCAGTACTTC
>TRBV2|.|15|TRBJ1-5|.
CASRSGPLINQPQHF
TGTGCCAGCAGGTCGGGACCGTTAATTAATCAGCCCCAGCATTTT
>TRBV11-2|TRBD1|15|TRBJ1-1|.
CASSPGQGLNTEAFF
TGTGCCAGCAGCCCGGGACAGGGCCTGAACACTGAAGCTTTCTTT
>TRBV5-1|TRBD1|14|TRBJ2-7|.
CASSLTGATYEQYF
TGCGCCAGCAGCTTGACAGGGGCCACCTACGAGCAGTACTTC
>TRBV28|.|12|TRBJ1-1|.
CASIRSYTEAFF
TGTGCCAGCATCCGTAGCTACACTGAAGCTTTCTTT
>TRBV29-1|.|14|TRBJ2-3|.
CSVKSGSSTDTQYF
TGCAGCGTCAAAAGCGGATCCTCCACAGATACGCAGTATTTT
>TRBV28|.|12|TRBJ2-7|.
CASSPIFYEQYF
TGTGCCAGCAGTCCGATCTTCTACGAGCAGTACTTC
>TRBV6-5|.|13|TRBJ2-4|.
CASSPRTKNIQYF
TGTGCCAGCAGTCCCCGGACCAAAAACATTCAGTACTTC
>TRBV5-1|.|15|TRBJ1-5|.
CASSPLGISNQPQHF
TGCGCCAGCAGCCCCCTAGGGATTAGCAATCAGCCCCAGCATTTT
>TRBV7-2|.|15|TRBJ1-5|.
CASSPQGLYNQPQHF
TGTGCCAGCAGCCCTCAGGGGCTCTACAATCAGCCCCAGCATTTT
>TRBV30|.|15|TRBJ1-1|.
CAWATWVQTNTEAFF
TGTGCCTGGGCAACGTGGGTACAGACGAACACTGAAGCTTTCTTT
>TRBV18|.|13|TRBJ2-2|.
CASPQWGTGELFF
TGTGCCAGCCCCCAGTGGGGGACCGGGGAGCTGTTTTTT
>TRBV10-3|TRBD1|16|TRBJ1-5|.
CAISELKGQGNQPQHF
TGTGCCATCAGTGAGTTAAAGGGACAGGGGAATCAGCCCCAGCATTTT
>TRBV7-3|TRBD2|16|TRBJ2-2|.
CASSLTGGPLRGELFF
TGTGCCAGCAGCTTAACGGGAGGGCCCTTGCGGGGGGAGCTGTTTTTT
>TRBV2|.|15|TRBJ2-2|.
CASSGQAANTGELFF
TGTGCCAGCAGTGGACAGGCCGCGAACACCGGGGAGCTGTTTTTT
>TRBV6-1|.|16|TRBJ1-3|.
CASSEAGLNSGNTIYF
TGTGCCAGCAGTGAGGCCGGGTTAAACTCTGGAAACACCATATATTTT
>TRBV4-3|.|16|TRBJ2-7|.
CASSPASLRHSYEQYF
TGCGCCAGCAGCCCAGCTTCGTTGAGACACTCCTACGAGCAGTACTTC
>TRBV7-6|TRBD1|18|TRBJ2-3|.
CASSLKSWGQGRTDTQYF
TGTGCCAGCAGCTTAAAGTCCTGGGGACAGGGCCGCACAGATACGCAGTATTTT
>TRBV29-1|.|14|TRBJ2-2|.
CSVLSGVNTGELFF
TGCAGCGTTTTGAGCGGTGTGAACACCGGGGAGCTGTTTTTT
>TRBV19|.|13|TRBJ2-5|.
CASRDGYQETQYF
TGTGCCAGCAGAGACGGGTACCAAGAGACCCAGTACTTC
>TRBV4-3|TRBD1|15|TRBJ1-1|few
CASSQTQGARSEAFF
TGCGCCAGCAGCCAAACACAGGGGGCGCGCTCTGAAGCTTTCTTT
>TRBV7-2|.|14|TRBJ2-5|.
CASSSGGSQETQYF
TGTGCCAGCAGCTCAGGGGGGTCCCAAGAGACCCAGTACTTC